One and the same sample provided the 2 T cell receptor beta chains below, sequenced in a study of blood T cell repertoires in COVID-19. Repertoires were generated with immunoSEQ multiplex PCR, while TCRdb's copy carries only in-frame clones and drops some. The repertoire includes hundreds of thousands of clones, 83% of them detected once, and 4.8% sits in the top ten. The sequenced sample consisted of PBMCs or T cells enriched from blood (not recorded which). These receptors all stem from a woman aged 45-65 years who had been exposed to COVID-19.

This clone was seen only once. The chain recombines TRBV19 with TRBJ1-1; D ambiguous. Germline assignment: CDR1 LNHDA and CDR2 SQIVND (reference sequence). The CDR3 totals 15 residues. V lost 1 base to trimming and J lost 3 bases, with 12 bases between them. CDR3 DNA sequence: TGTGCCAGTAGTATAGGCGTCAAATATGACACTGAAGCTTTCTTT. Amino acid sequence: CASSIGVKYDTEAFF.

The chain couples TRBV7-9 to TRBJ1-1; D gene ambiguous. With 5 bases removed from V and 0 bases from J, the gap between germline ends came to 10 bases. The CDR3 loop spans 14 amino acids. CDR1 is SEHNR, CDR2 FQNEAQ, per germline (reference sequence). The CDR3 nucleotides read TGTGCCAGCAGCAGCTGGAGGGTGAACACTGAAGCTTTCTTT. It is translated as CASSSWRVNTEAFF.